This TCR beta chain appears in the sequencing data of a study of shared clonotypes between healthy human individuals (dated by TCRdb to 2018 to 2021). Context from the whole study: A couple of women and a few men aged 18 to 49 years were included in the cohort. Per donor, leukapheresis produced somewhere between about 0.94 and 9.5 billion PBMCs. Blood TCR repertoires of five healthy adults were deeply sequenced to estimate repertoire size and the extent of clonotype sharing between individuals. Per donor, three plates each were used for CD4 naive and CD4 memory, two for CD8 naive, and one for CD8 memory. Different laboratories and diverse techniques were used to prepare libraries and sequence TCR repertoires, to increase sequencing depth and limit assay-specific biases.

Using the deep immunoSEQ assay, TCR CDR3 regions were amplified from genomic DNA by multiplex PCR. Genomic DNA extracted from each cell subset was distributed evenly over all wells of several immunoSEQ 96-well plates, and each plate served as one replicate. For sorted subsets, about 0.2 ug genomic DNA, equal to tens of thousands of T cell genomes, was loaded into each replicate PCR. The purified libraries were quantified using a Qubit 3.0 fluorometer, sized with a Bioanalyzer 2100, and then quantified again using the KAPA Library Quantification kit. Every immunoSEQ 96-well plate was sequenced on a separate single-read 150-cycle Illumina NextSeq 550 flow cell. On the study's bioinformatics: The immunoSEQ output contained only junctional sequences without quality scores, so filtering could not match that applied to full-length reads. To assign V/J genes and CDR3, sequences were annotated against IMGT germline references using PyIR, a Python wrapper for IgBLAST v1.9. Reads with weak V/J assignments (E-value above 1e-6), missing CDR3, stop codons, out-of-frame junctions, or ambiguous translated residues were removed. V3J clonotypes were defined by identical inferred V gene, J gene, and CDR3 amino acid sequence. To compute the percentage overlap between repertoires, the number of shared unique clonotypes was divided by the size of the smaller repertoire. Repertoire richness was assessed with RTK rarefaction, the Chao1 estimator, and Recon v2.1 estimates of unobserved clonotypes. OLGA was used to compute generation probabilities for all TCRbeta clonotypes that the gDNA method yielded from a few donors. Entries here come from immuneACCESS through TCRdb and include only in-frame sequences with V and J called. Some clones fail to appear in such tables; in the studies checked, an unresolved V gene covers under half of the shortfall, and the cause of the remainder is unknown. D and trimming come from the DNA, and the V and J calls and clone size come from that table. Across this sample there are 2 million to 3 million clones, with about 92% seen only once. The top ten clonotypes cover around 0.15% of the sample.

The germline V gene (reference sequence) specifies GTSNPN as CDR1 and SVGIG as CDR2. For this chain, trimming is 0 bases at the V end and 2 bases at the J end, and the number of junction bases without a gene match is 7. The CDR3 starts with the cysteine, ends with the phenylalanine, and has 18 residues. Only the CDR3 region is kept as DNA, spanning 54 bases read in frame from base 1. The investigation overall reported the following: Sharing across four donors was observed for about 5% of naive CD4, 3.5% of naive CD8, 2.3% of memory CD4, and roughly 0.4% of memory CD8 clonotypes. Sampling was limited to blood, and TCR repertoires in tissue likely differ from TCR repertoires in blood. Higher generation probabilities were observed for clonotypes shared by all four sorted-subset donors than for non-shared clonotypes. Based on pairwise subsampling, the degree of clonotype sharing among donors was expected to be affected by sequencing depth. Because the study included only a small number of donors, the genetic and exposure-history diversity represented was limited. Rarefaction of sorted-subset datasets indicated incomplete sequencing despite the large sequencing depth. Larger estimated clonotype richness was generally found for naive subsets than for memory subsets.

Of note for this clone: Its antigen target is currently unknown. It has no much larger one-base neighbor in the sample; base qualities were not kept.

The donors were healthy, HIV-negative adults who had no recently reported acute infections or vaccinations. Only Caucasian adults living in Nashville, Tennessee, USA were represented among the donors. CD4+ T cells were enriched through magnetic negative selection, after which naive cells were positively selected on CD45RA and the remaining negative fraction served as the memory subset. Blood was collected by leukapheresis, and PBMCs were isolated by Ficoll-Histopaque density gradient centrifugation and then cryopreserved in liquid nitrogen vapor phase. Analytical flow cytometry was used to check the purity and quantity of every magnetically sorted T cell population. Genomic DNA was isolated from each sorted fraction and quantified by UV absorbance on a Nanodrop 2000c.

The chain links TRBV30 with TRBJ2-6, and 10 bases in between align with TRBD1. Material: naive CD4+ T cells sorted from blood. Reading the label with the study, this specimen's cell subset or site is: CD45RA+ positively selected. This sequence was found in a man aged 18 to 29 in good health. The DNA sequence is given as TGTGCCTGGAGTGTACGCCGGACAGGGGGAGCTGGGGCCAACGTCCTGACTTTC. This encodes CAWSVRRTGGAGANVLTF.